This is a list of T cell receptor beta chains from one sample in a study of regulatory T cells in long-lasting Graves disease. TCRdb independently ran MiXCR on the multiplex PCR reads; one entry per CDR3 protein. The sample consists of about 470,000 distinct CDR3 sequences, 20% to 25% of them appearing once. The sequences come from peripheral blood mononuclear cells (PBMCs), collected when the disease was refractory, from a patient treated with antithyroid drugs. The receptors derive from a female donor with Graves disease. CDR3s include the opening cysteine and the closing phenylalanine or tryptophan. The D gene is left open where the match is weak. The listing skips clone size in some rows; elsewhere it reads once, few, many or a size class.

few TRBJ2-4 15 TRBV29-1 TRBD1 TGCAGCGTTGAACTGAGTGGGACAGGGAGAAACATTCAGTACTTC CSVELSGTGRNIQYF
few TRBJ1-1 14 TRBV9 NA TGTGCCAGCAGCGGGGGTGGGGGCGCAACTGAAGCTTTCTTT CASSGGGGATEAFF
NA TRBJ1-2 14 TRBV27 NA TGTGCCAGCAGTCTCGACAGGAGCTTTGATGGCTACACCTTC CASSLDRSFDGYTF
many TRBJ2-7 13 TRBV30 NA TGTGCCTGGAGTAAGACTAGCTCCTACGAGCAGTACTTC CAWSKTSSYEQYF
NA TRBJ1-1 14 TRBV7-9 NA TGTGCCAGCAGCAGGGGAGATGTGAACACTGAAGCTTTCTTT CASSRGDVNTEAFF
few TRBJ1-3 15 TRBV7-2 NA TGTGCCAGCAGCATCGAAGGTAGCTCTGGAAACACCATATATTTT CASSIEGSSGNTIYF
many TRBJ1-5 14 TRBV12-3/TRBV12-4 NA TGTGCCAGCAGTTTCTCGGGAGAAAGTCAGCCCCAGCATTTT CASSFSGESQPQHF
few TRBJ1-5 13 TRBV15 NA TGTGCCACCAGCAGAGCGGCTTCGAGGCCCCAGCATTTT CATSRAASRPQHF
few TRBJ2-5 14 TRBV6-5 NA TGTGCCAGCAGTTACTCGCAAGTATCAGAGACCCAGTACTTC CASSYSQVSETQYF
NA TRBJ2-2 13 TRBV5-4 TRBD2 TGTGCCAGCAGCCGACGGGAGGACGGGGAGCTGTTTTTT CASSRREDGELFF
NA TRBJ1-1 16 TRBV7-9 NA TGTGCCAGCAGCTTAGAGGTGAAGGGGCGCCGAACTGAAGCTTTCTTT CASSLEVKGRRTEAFF
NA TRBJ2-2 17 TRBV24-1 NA TGTGCCACCAGTGATTTGCGCCAGGGCCCGAACACCGGGGAGCTGTTTTTT CATSDLRQGPNTGELFF
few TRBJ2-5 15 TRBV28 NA TGTGCCAGCAGTTTAGGGGGGACATCGAAAGAGGCCCAGTACTTC CASSLGGTSKEAQYF
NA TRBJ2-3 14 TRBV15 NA TGTGCCACCAGCAGGGGTTTCGGCACAGATACGCAGTATTTT CATSRGFGTDTQYF
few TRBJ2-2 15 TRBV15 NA TGTGCCACCAGTCAAGTCTGGGGAGAGACCGGGGAGCTGTTTTTT CATSQVWGETGELFF
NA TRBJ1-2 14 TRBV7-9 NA TGTGCCAGCAGCTTGGCCGATCCTAACTATGGCTACACCTTC CASSLADPNYGYTF
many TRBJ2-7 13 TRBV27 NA TGTGCCAGCAGTTTATCCGGGTTGGCCGAGCAGTACTTC CASSLSGLAEQYF
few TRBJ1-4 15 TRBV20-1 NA TGCAGTGCTAGAGGGACACCTACAACTAATGAAAAACTGTTTTTT CSARGTPTTNEKLFF
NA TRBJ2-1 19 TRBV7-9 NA TGTGCCAGCAGCTTAGAAGGTGCGGGAAGGCCGAGAAGGGACAATGAGCAGTTCTTC CASSLEGAGRPRRDNEQFF
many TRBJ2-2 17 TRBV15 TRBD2 TGTGCCACCAGCAGAGTCTGGAGCGGGAGTCAAACCGGGGAGCTGTTTTTT CATSRVWSGSQTGELFF
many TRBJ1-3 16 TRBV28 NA TGTGCCAGCAGTTTGGATCAGCTCAACTCTGGAAACACCATATATTTT CASSLDQLNSGNTIYF
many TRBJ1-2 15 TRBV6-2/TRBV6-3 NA TGTGCCAGCAGTGACCCCTTGGCAGGGGCCTATGGCTACACCTTC CASSDPLAGAYGYTF
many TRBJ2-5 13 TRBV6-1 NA TGTGCCAGCACGCGGGCAGGGGAAGAGACCCAGTACTTC CASTRAGEETQYF
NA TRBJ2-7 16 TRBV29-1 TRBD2 TGCAGCGTTGTGCCTATAAGCGGGACTAGCTCCTACGAGCAGTACTTC CSVVPISGTSSYEQYF
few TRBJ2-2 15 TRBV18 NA TGTGCCAGCTCACCACCCACGTTGGCTACCGGGGAGCTGTTTTTT CASSPPTLATGELFF
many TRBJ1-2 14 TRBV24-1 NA TGTGCCACCAGTGATCCGGGACGGAGCTATGGCTACACCTTC CATSDPGRSYGYTF
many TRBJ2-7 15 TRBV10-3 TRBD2 TGTGCCATCAGTGTTGGACTAGCGGGAATAGCCGAGCAGTACTTC CAISVGLAGIAEQYF
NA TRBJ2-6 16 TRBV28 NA TGTGCCAGCAGCAGGGGCGTAATCTCTGGGGCCAACGTCCTGACTTTC CASSRGVISGANVLTF
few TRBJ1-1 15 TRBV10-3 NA TGTGCTATCAGTGATGCAGAGGGAATTGTTTCTGAAGCTTTCTTT CAISDAEGIVSEAFF
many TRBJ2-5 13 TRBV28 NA TGTGCCAGCAGTGGGTTACAGAAAGAGACCCAGTACTTC CASSGLQKETQYF
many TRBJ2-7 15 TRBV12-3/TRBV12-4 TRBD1 TGTGCCAGCAGTCAAATGGGACAGGGGAGCTACGAGCAGTACTTC CASSQMGQGSYEQYF
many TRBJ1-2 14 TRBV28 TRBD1 TGTGCCAGCAGTCGACAGGGCTTGAGCTATGGCTACACCTTC CASSRQGLSYGYTF
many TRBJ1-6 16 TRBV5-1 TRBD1 TGCGCCAGCAGCTCGGACAGGGGATCGTGGAATTCACCCCTCCACTTT CASSSDRGSWNSPLHF
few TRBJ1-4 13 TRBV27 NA TGTGCCAGCAGTCAGAGGGTTAATGAAAAACTGTTTTTT CASSQRVNEKLFF
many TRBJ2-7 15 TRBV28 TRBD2 TGTGCCAGCAGGATTCAAGCGGGAGGAGTCTACGAGCAGTACTTC CASRIQAGGVYEQYF
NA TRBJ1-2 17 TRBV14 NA TGTGCCAGCAGCCAAGGCCCGGTGGCGGATAGGAACTATGGCTACACCTTC CASSQGPVADRNYGYTF
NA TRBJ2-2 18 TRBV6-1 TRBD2 TGTGCCAGCAGTCCCTCTCGACTAGCGGGAGGACGAACCGGGGAGCCGTTTTTT CASSPSRLAGGRTGEPFF
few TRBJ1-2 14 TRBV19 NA TGTGCCAGTAGTATGCCAGAGCGGGGCTATGGCTACACCTTC CASSMPERGYGYTF
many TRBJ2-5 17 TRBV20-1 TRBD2 TGCAGTGCTGGGACTTCTGTCTGGACTAGCGGGGCCGAGGGCCAGTACTTC CSAGTSVWTSGAEGQYF
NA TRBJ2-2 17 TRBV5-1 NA TGCGCCAGCAGCTTGGCCGTCGGGCTTACGAACACCGGGGAGCTGTTTTTT CASSLAVGLTNTGELFF
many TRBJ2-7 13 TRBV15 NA TGTGCCACCAGCAGAGATGACGGGAGCGAGCAGTACTTC CATSRDDGSEQYF
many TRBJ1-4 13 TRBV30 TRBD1 TGTGCCTGGAGCAAACAGGGGAATGAAAAACTGTTTTTT CAWSKQGNEKLFF
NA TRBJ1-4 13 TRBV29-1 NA TGCAGCGTTGTGTTAGGTGGCAAAGTCGGACTGTTTTTT CSVVLGGKVGLFF
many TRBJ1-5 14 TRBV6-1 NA TGTGCCAGTAAGCCGGGACCGCTTAATCAGCCCCAGCATTTT CASKPGPLNQPQHF
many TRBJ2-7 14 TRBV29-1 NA TGCAGCGTTGACGCAGGGCCGAGCTCCTACGAGCAGTACTTC CSVDAGPSSYEQYF
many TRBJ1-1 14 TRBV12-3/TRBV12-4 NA NA CASSSSTGRTEAFF
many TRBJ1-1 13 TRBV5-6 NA TGTGCCAGCAGCTTGGGGATCTTAACTGAAGCTTTCTTT CASSLGILTEAFF
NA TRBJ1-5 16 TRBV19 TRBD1 TGTGCCAGTAGTCCGGACAGGGGGGTACTCAATCAGCCCCAGCATTTT CASSPDRGVLNQPQHF
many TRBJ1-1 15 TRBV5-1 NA TGCGCCAGCAGCATAGCGGACCCGACGAACACTGAAGCTTTCTTT CASSIADPTNTEAFF
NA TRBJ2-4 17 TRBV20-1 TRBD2 TGCAGTGCAACGACTAGCGGGAGTTGGTTGTCTGAAAACATTCAGTACTTC CSATTSGSWLSENIQYF
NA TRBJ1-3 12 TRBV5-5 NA TGTGCCAGCCGGAAATATGGAAACACCATATATTTT CASRKYGNTIYF
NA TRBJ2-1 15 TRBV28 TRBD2 TGTGCCAGCACCCCCGGGACTAGCGGATACAATGAGCAGTTCTTC CASTPGTSGYNEQFF
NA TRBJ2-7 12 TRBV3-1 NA TGTGCCAGCAGCCAAGCAGAATACGAGCAGTACTTC CASSQAEYEQYF
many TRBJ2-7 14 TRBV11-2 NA TGTGCCAGCAGCTTTAACAGGGACTCCTACGAGCAGTACTTC CASSFNRDSYEQYF
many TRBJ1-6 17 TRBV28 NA TGTGCCAGCAGTTTACCGCTCCCGACCACAACCGATTCACCCCTCCACTTT CASSLPLPTTTDSPLHF
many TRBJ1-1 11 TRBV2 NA TGTGCCAGCAGTGATCGCACTGAAGCTTTCTTT CASSDRTEAFF
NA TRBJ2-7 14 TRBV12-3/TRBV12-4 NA TGTGCCAGCAGTTTAGGGGGAGGGGGTGGGGAGCAGTACTTC CASSLGGGGGEQYF
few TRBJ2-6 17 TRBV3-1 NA TGTGCCAGCAGCCAAGTTCCGTCGAGGGTCGGGGCCAACGTCCTGACTTTC CASSQVPSRVGANVLTF
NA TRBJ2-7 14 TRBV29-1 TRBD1 TGCAGCGTTGATCGGGGACAGGGCCCGGGCGAGCAGTACTTC CSVDRGQGPGEQYF